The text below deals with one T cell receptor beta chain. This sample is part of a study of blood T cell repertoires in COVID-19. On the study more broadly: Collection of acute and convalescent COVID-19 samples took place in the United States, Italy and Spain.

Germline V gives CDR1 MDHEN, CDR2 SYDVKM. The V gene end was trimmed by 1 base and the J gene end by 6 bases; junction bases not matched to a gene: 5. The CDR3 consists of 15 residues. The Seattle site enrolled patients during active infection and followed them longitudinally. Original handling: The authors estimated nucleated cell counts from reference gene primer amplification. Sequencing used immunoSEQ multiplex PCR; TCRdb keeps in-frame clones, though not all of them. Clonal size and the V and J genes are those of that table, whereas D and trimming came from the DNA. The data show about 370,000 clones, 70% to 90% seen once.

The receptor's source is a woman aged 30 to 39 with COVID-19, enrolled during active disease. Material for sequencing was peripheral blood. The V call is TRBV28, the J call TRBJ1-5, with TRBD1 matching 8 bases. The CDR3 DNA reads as TGTGCCAGCAGTTTATTCGGCAGGGGGCGTCAGCCCCAGCATTTT. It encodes CASSLFGRGRQPQHF.